The 3 T cell receptor beta chains below were found in one sample sequenced in a study of shared clonotypes between healthy human individuals. In the naive CD8 group, cells lacked CD45RO and were positively selected for CCR7, so terminally differentiated effector memory CD45RA+ cells were left out. The data were produced by immunoSEQ multiplex PCR, yet TCRdb's version contains in-frame clones alone and is incomplete. The sample has some 2,100,000 clones, about 93% seen once. Sequencing used naive CD8+ T cells from PBMCs. The receptors shown here come from a man between 18 and 29 years old in good health. Some clones in this sample may be carry-over from other donors' samples.

Remarks on this clone: Other DNA variants within this sample encode the same CDR3. V is TRBV27 and J is TRBJ1-5; D not resolved. CDR1 is MNHEY, CDR2 SMNVEV, per germline (reference sequence). With 6 bases removed from V and 4 bases from J, the gap between germline ends came to 10 bases. CDR3 length: 13 residues. CDR3: CASSLFLNQPQHF. CDR3 DNA sequence: TGTGCCAGCAGCCTCTTCCTTAATCAGCCCCAGCATTTT.

This clone was seen only once. This sequence joins TRBV28 and TRBJ2-7; D remains unclear. This CDR3 spans 14 amino acids. Per the germline V gene, CDR1 is MDHEN and CDR2 is SYDVKM. Between the trimmed V and J ends, which lost 3 bases and 2 bases, there was a span of 11 bases. The CDR3 nucleotides read TGTGCCAGCAGTTTCGGGCAGATAACCTACGAGCAGTACTTC. Its protein product is CASSFGQITYEQYF.

The chain employs TRBV27 and TRBJ1-5; 8 bases are shared with TRBD1. The CDR3 contains 13 residues. V shed 6 bases, J shed 7 bases, and the junction held 5 bases outside the gene matches. The germline CDR1 and CDR2 sequences are MNHEY and SMNVEV (reference sequence). Written as DNA, the CDR3 is TGTGCCAGCAGAGCGGACAGGGAACAGCCCCAGCATTTT. Translated, it gives CASRADREQPQHF.